A single sample is the source of the 16 T cell receptor beta chains below, sequenced in a study of cytomegalovirus exposure and HLA in healthy donors. 60 Vbeta and 13 Jbeta primers were used in PCR. The repertoire was sequenced with immunoSEQ multiplex PCR; TCRdb's copy has only in-frame clones and lacks some. The sample yields 150,000 to 200,000 clones, around four fifths seen once. The sequencing input was PBMCs. All receptors come from a woman between 18 and 30 years old in good health and CMV-seronegative.

The gene calls are TRBV7-6 and TRBJ2-5; 10 positions agree with TRBD2. From germline, CDR1 is SGHVS and CDR2 FNYEAQ. J was trimmed by 5 bases and V by 1 base; bases with no gene match: 7. The CDR3 has 16 amino acids. The CDR3 is CASSLEVAGGVETQYF. The CDR3 region has the DNA TGTGCCAGCAGCTTAGAGGTAGCGGGGGGCGTGGAGACCCAGTACTTC.

The J gene is TRBJ2-2, the V gene TRBV6-6, with 8 nucleotides matching TRBD1. The trim removed 5 bases at V and 5 bases at J, leaving 7 bases unmatched. Germline assignment: CDR1 MNHNY and CDR2 SVGAGI (reference sequence). This CDR3 comprises 15 residues. As DNA, the CDR3 is TGTGCCAGCAGTGCCGGACAGGGCTTAACCGGGGAGCTGTTTTTT. It specifies CASSAGQGLTGELFF.

The V and J genes are TRBV6-5 and TRBJ2-7, with D perhaps matching TRBD2 (5 bases). V dropped 7 bases and J dropped 2 bases, with 18 bases sitting between them. This CDR3 contains 15 residues. Germline-derived CDR1 and CDR2 are MNHEY and SVGAGI. CDR3 region: CASTSPGIGTYEQYF. CDR3 DNA: TGTGCCAGCACATCCCCGGGAATCGGGACCTACGAGCAGTACTTC.

The gene calls are TRBV6-6 and TRBJ2-5, with D possibly TRBD2 on 7 matching bases. Judging by the DNA end, TRBJ2-7 fits better; the J call may be wrong. Germline V gives CDR1 MNHNY, CDR2 SVGAGI (reference sequence). CDR3 length: 13 residues. CDR3: CASRTDGGREQYF. The CDR3 DNA reads as TGTGCCAGCAGGACGGACGGGGGGCGCGAGCAGTACTTC.

The chain recombines TRBV6-5 with TRBJ2-7, with 8 bases lining up with TRBD1. The germline CDR1 and CDR2 sequences are MNHEY and SVGAGI. Trimming took 6 bases from V and 2 from J; bases not matched to a gene: 0. The CDR3 extends over 12 amino acids. The CDR3 nucleotides read TGTGCCAGCAGACAGGGGGCCTACGAGCAGTACTTC. Amino acid sequence: CASRQGAYEQYF.

This clone was observed a single time. This chain links TRBV13 with TRBJ2-3, with 8 bases fitting TRBD2. Germline-derived CDR1 and CDR2 are PRHDT and FYEKMQ (reference sequence). The CDR3 extends over 16 amino acids. With V trimmed by 0 bases and J by 0 bases, 2 bases remained unmatched. CDR3 amino acids: CASSLGGGDSTDTQYF. The CDR3 DNA sequence: TGTGCCAGCAGCTTAGGCGGGGGGGATAGCACAGATACGCAGTATTTT.

This sequence joins TRBV27 and TRBJ1-3, with D possibly TRBD1 on 6 matching bases. The ends were cut back, 7 bases at V and 3 bases at J, with 16 bases in the middle. Looked up from germline, CDR1 is MNHEY and CDR2 is SMNVEV (reference sequence). The CDR3 has 15 residues. For the CDR3, the DNA is TGTGCCAGCAAAAAAACCAGGGGAGATGGAAACACCATATATTTT. It translates to CASKKTRGDGNTIYF.

The rearrangement uses TRBV11-3 and TRBJ1-3; maybe TRBD1 (5 bases). V was cut by 5 bases and J by 0 bases, with 14 bases left in between. Germline CDR1 SGHNT, CDR2 YENEEA. The CDR3 sequence is 16 residues long. The CDR3 sequence is CASSREGAFSGNTIYF. DNA for the CDR3: TGTGCCAGCAGCCGAGAAGGGGCGTTCTCTGGAAACACCATATATTTT.

The rearrangement links TRBV6-1 to TRBJ1-1; possibly TRBD1 for D (5 bases). Trimming removed 2 bases at V and 6 bases at J, with 13 bases between. Germline V lookup: CDR1 MNHNS, CDR2 SASEGT. There are 14 residues in the CDR3. CDR3 region: CASSEPTALPEAFF. CDR3 nucleotides: TGTGCCAGCAGTGAACCGACAGCCCTGCCTGAAGCTTTCTTT.

V gene TRBV7-2 combines with J gene TRBJ2-2, with a tentative D call TRBD1 (6 bases). There are 15 residues in the CDR3. V was trimmed by 1 base and J by 5 bases, leaving 11 bases between them. Germline V gives CDR1 SGHTA, CDR2 FQGNSA. DNA for the CDR3: TGTGCCAGCAGCTTAGAATTACAGGGTACCGGGGAGCTGTTTTTT. Its protein is CASSLELQGTGELFF.

The CDR3 spells CAWSVAIGIEAFF. DNA of the CDR3: TGTGCCTGGAGTGTAGCGATCGGTATTGAAGCTTTCTTT. The V and J genes are TRBV30 and TRBJ1-1; D call uncertain. CDR3 length: 13 residues. Germline assignment: CDR1 GTSNPN and CDR2 SVGIG (reference sequence). The V and J ends lost 0 bases and 7 bases respectively, with 12 bases between them.

The genes are TRBV7-9 and TRBJ1-4, with 7 bases fitting TRBD1. Germline CDR1 reads SEHNR; CDR2 reads FQNEAQ (reference sequence). Trimming took 0 bases from V and 3 from J; bases not matched to a gene: 1. The CDR3 has 15 residues. The CDR3 sequence: CASSLAQGANEKLFF. Written as DNA, the CDR3 is TGTGCCAGCAGCTTAGCGCAGGGGGCTAATGAAAAACTGTTTTTT.

In its sample, this clone was seen a few times. The rearrangement uses TRBV19 and TRBJ1-2; D may be TRBD1 (5 bases). Germline V gene sequence: CDR1 LNHDA, CDR2 SQIVND (reference sequence). This CDR3 spans 14 amino acids. V lost 4 bases, J lost 4 bases, and 13 bases lay in between. CDR3: CASSTQGDTYGYTF. DNA for the CDR3: TGTGCCAGTAGTACCCAGGGTGACACCTATGGCTACACCTTC.

This chain uses TRBV2 with TRBJ2-1; 9 nucleotides align to TRBD2. Germline-derived CDR1 and CDR2 are SNHLY and FYNNEI. V lost 9 bases and J lost 6; bases outside the gene matches: 6. CDR3 length: 13 residues. CDR3 in amino acids: CASAGGPVNEQFF. CDR3 DNA: TGTGCCAGTGCGGGGGGGCCGGTCAATGAGCAGTTCTTC.

V usage is TRBV19 and J usage is TRBJ2-7; TRBD2 aligns across 8 bases. The CDR3 has 15 residues. Germline V lookup: CDR1 LNHDA, CDR2 SQIVND (reference sequence). V lost 3 bases to trimming and J lost 0 bases; unmatched junction nucleotides: 4. In DNA, the CDR3 is TGTGCCAGTAGTATTTCCGGGGGGGCCTCCTACGAGCAGTACTTC. Amino acid sequence: CASSISGGASYEQYF.

This clone was picked up one time. The rearrangement links TRBV7-9 to TRBJ1-5; tentative D call: TRBD1 (5 bases). The CDR3 runs to 13 residues. The germline V and J ends were trimmed by 5 bases and 5 bases, with 10 bases remaining between them. The V gene's germline CDR1 is SEHNR and CDR2 FQNEAQ (reference sequence). As DNA, the CDR3 is TGTGCCAGCAGCCCGGGGGTGGATCAGCCCCAGCATTTT. The encoded protein is CASSPGVDQPQHF.